This T cell receptor beta chain is drawn from a study of T cell responses to AZD1222 COVID-19 vaccine. Only in-frame clones appear in the TCRdb table, and some are missing; sequencing was by immunoSEQ multiplex PCR. The sample contains around 220,000 clones, roughly 94% of which appear only once. Study-level results: Regions 160-218 and 743-854 dominated among vaccine-associated CD4 TCRs spanning spike. Reports indicate that nearly half of spike-specific TCRs are directed at unmutated variant regions. Two AZD1222 administrations were followed by greater Spike-specific TCR breadth and depth. It was only after the peak T cell response that any repertoires were sampled.

The germline V gene encodes CDR1 SGHTS and CDR2 YDEGEE. CDR3 length equals 14 residues. Trimming removed 4 bases from V and 3 bases from J, with 14 bases in between. As for this clone: Its antigen is not identified.

The chain has TRBV5-8 and TRBJ2-7; D may be TRBD1 (5 bases). The receptor was derived from an adult who received the MenACWY meningococcal vaccine as a control. The sequencing here drew on peripheral blood, taken 28 days after the second dose of the MenACWY control vaccine. DNA of the CDR3: TGTGCCAGCAGCGGCCGCAGGGTCGGCTACGAGCAGTACTTC. This sequence encodes CASSGRRVGYEQYF.